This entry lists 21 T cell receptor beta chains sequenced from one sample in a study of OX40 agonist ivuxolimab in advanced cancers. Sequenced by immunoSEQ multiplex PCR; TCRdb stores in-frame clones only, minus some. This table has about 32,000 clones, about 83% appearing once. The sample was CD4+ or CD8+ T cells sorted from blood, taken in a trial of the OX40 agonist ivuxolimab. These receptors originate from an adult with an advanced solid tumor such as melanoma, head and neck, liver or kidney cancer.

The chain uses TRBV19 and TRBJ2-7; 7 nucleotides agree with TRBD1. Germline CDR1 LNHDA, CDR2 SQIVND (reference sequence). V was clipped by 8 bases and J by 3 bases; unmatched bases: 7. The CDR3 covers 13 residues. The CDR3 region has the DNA TGTGCCAGTGGAGACAGGGCCCTCTACGAGCAGTACTTC. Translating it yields CASGDRALYEQYF.

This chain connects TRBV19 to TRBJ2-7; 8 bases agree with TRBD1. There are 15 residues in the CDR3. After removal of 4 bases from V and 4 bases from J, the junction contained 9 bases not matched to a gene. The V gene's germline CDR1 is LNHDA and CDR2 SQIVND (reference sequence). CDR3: CASSTGGSYRYEQYF. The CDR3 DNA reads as TGTGCCAGTAGTACAGGGGGCTCATATCGGTACGAGCAGTACTTC.

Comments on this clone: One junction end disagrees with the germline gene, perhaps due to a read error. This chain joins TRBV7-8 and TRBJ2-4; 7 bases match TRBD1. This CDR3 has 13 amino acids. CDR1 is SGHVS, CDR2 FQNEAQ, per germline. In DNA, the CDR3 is TGTGCCAGCAGCTCCCCCTCCACGGGACAGAAGGGCTTC. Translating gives CASSSPSTGQKGF. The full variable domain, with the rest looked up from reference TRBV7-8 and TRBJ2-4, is GAGVSQSPRYKVAKRGQDVALRCDPISGHVSLFWYQQALGQGPEFLTYFQNEAQLDKSGLPSDRFFAERPEGSVSTLKIQRTQQEDSAVYLCASSSPSTGQKGFGAGTRLSVL.

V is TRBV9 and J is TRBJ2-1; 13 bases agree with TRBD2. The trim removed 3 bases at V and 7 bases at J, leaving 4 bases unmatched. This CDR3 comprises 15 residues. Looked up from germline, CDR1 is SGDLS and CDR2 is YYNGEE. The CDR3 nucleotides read TGTGCCAGCAGCGAGGGGACTAGCGGGACGAATGAGCAGTTCTTC. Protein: CASSEGTSGTNEQFF.

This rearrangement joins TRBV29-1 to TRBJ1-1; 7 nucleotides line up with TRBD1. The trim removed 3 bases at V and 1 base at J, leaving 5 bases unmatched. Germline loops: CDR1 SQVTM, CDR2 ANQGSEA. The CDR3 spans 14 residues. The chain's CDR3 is CSVDPGTANTEAFF. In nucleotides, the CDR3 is TGCAGCGTTGACCCCGGGACAGCGAACACTGAAGCTTTCTTT.

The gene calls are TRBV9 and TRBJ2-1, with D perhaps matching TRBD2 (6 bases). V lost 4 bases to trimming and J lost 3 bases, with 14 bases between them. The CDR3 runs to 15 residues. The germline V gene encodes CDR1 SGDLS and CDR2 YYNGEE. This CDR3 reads CASSRTGENYNEQFF. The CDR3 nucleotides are TGTGCCAGCAGCCGAACGGGGGAGAACTACAATGAGCAGTTCTTC.

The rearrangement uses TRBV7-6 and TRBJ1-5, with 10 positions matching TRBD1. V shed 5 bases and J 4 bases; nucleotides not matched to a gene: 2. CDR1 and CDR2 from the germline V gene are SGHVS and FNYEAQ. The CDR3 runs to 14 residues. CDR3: CASSEGQGNQPQHF. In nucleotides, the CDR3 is TGTGCCAGCAGCGAGGGACAGGGGAATCAGCCCCAGCATTTT. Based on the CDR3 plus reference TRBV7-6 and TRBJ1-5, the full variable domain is GAGVSQSPRYKVTKRGQDVALRCDPISGHVSLYWYRQALGQGPEFLTYFNYEAQQDKSGLPNDRFSAERPEGSISTLTIQRTEQRDSAMYRCASSEGQGNQPQHFGDGTRLSIL.

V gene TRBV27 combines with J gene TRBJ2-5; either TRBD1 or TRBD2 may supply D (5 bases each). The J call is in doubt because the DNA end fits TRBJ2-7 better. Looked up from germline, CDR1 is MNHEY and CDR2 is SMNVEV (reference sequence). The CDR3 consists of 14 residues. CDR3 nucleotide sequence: TGTGCCAGCAGTTTATCGAGGGGCGCCAACGAGCAGTACTTC. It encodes CASSLSRGANEQYF.

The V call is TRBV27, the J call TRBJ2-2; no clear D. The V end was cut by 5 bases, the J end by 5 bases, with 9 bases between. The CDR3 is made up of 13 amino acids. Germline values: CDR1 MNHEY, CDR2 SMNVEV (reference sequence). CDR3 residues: CASSPTTTGELFF. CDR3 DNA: TGTGCCAGCAGTCCCACAACAACCGGGGAGCTGTTTTTT.

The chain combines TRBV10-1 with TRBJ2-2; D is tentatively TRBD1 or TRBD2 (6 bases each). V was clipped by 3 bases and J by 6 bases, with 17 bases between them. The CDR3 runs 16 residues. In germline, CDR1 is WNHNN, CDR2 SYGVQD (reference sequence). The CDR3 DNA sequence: TGCGCCAGCAGTGATCTCGGGGGCGAGCTTTCCGGGGAGCTGTTTTTT. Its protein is CASSDLGGELSGELFF.

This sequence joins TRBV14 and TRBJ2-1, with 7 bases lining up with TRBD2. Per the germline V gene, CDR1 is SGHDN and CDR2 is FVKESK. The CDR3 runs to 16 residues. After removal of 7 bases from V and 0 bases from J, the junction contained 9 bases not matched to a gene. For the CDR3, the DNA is TGTGCCAGCAACCTCTACGGGGGGAGCTCCTACAATGAGCAGTTCTTC. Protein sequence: CASNLYGGSSYNEQFF.

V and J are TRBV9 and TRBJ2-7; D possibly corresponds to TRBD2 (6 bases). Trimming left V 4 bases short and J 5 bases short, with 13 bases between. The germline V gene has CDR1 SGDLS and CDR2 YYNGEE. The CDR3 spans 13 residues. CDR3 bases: TGTGCCAGCAGCCCCCGGGAGATCCACGAGCAGTACTTC. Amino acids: CASSPREIHEQYF.

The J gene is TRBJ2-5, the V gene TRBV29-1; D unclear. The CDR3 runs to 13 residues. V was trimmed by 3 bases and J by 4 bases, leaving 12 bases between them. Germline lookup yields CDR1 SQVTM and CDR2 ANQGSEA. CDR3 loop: CSVDLGLAETQYF. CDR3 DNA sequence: TGCAGCGTTGATCTGGGCTTGGCAGAGACCCAGTACTTC.

The CDR3 DNA sequence: TGTGCCAGCAGCTCGCGGGGGAACACTGAAGCTTTCTTT. Translation: CASSSRGNTEAFF. The gene calls are TRBV27 and TRBJ1-1; D remains ambiguous. Deletions cut 6 bases from V and 1 base from J, with 9 bases between. CDR1 MNHEY and CDR2 SMNVEV come from the germline V gene (reference sequence). This CDR3 contains 13 residues.

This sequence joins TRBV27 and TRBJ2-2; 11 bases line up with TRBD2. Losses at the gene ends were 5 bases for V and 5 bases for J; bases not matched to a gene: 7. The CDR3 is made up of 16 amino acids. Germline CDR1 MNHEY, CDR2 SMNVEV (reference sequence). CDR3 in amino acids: CASSVQTSGITGELFF. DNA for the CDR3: TGTGCCAGCAGTGTACAGACTAGCGGGATTACCGGGGAGCTGTTTTTT.

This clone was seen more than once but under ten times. CDR3 protein: CAISKGLAALSYNEQFF. The CDR3 nucleotides are TGTGCCATCAGTAAGGGACTAGCGGCTCTCTCCTACAATGAGCAGTTCTTC. The chain combines TRBV10-3 with TRBJ2-1; 11 positions agree with TRBD2. Germline V CDR1 and CDR2: ENHRY, SYGVKD. Trimming removed 5 bases from V and 0 bases from J; junction bases left unmatched: 6. The CDR3 loop spans 17 amino acids.

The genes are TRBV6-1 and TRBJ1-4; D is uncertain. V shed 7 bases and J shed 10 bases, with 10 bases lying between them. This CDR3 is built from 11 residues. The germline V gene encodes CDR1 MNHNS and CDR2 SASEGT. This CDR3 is CASTFRVKLFF. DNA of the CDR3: TGTGCCAGCACTTTCAGAGTAAAACTGTTTTTT.

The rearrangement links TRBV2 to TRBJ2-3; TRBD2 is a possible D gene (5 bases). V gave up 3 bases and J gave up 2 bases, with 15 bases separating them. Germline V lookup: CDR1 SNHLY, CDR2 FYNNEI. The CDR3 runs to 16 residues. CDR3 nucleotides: TGTGCCAGCAGTGACCCTAGCAATCAGGTCACAGATACGCAGTATTTT. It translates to CASSDPSNQVTDTQYF.

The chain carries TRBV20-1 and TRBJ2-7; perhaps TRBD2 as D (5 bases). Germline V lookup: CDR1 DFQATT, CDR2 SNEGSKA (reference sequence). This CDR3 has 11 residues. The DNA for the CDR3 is TGCAGGGGCCCGGGGAACTACGAGCAGTACTTC. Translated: CRGPGNYEQYF.

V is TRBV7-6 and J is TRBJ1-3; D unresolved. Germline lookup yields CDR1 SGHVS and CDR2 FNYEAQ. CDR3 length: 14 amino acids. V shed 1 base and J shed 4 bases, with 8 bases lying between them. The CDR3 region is CASSLDIWGNTIYF. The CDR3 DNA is TGTGCCAGCAGCTTAGACATCTGGGGAAACACCATATATTTT.

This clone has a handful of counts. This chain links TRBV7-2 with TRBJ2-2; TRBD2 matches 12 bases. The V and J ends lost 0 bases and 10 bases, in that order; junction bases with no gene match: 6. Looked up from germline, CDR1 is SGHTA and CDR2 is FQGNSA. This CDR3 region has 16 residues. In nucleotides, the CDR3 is TGTGCCAGCAGCTTAGCACCTAGCGGGGGGGCCGAGGAGCTGTTTTTT. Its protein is CASSLAPSGGAEELFF.